This T cell receptor beta chain derives from a study of blood T cell repertoires in COVID-19. As for the study in general: Sample material is recorded as cDNA or gDNA derived from T cells, B-cell-depleted T cells, or PBMCs.

The repertoire was sequenced with immunoSEQ multiplex PCR; TCRdb's copy has only in-frame clones and lacks some. The sample lists some 82,000 clones, around 92% occurring once. The TCR was taken from a woman between 50 and 59 years old in a cohort sampled during active COVID-19. The sample taken for sequencing was peripheral blood.

CDR3 sequence reads: CASTEGQGLRSGANVLTF. Here the CDR3 DNA reads TGTGCCAGTACCGAGGGACAGGGACTTCGTTCTGGGGCCAACGTCCTGACTTTC. The chain carries TRBV19 and TRBJ2-6; 9 bases are a match to TRBD1. V lost 7 bases and J lost 1; bases outside the gene matches: 11. The germline gives CDR1 LNHDA, CDR2 SQIVND (reference sequence). The CDR3 covers 18 residues.